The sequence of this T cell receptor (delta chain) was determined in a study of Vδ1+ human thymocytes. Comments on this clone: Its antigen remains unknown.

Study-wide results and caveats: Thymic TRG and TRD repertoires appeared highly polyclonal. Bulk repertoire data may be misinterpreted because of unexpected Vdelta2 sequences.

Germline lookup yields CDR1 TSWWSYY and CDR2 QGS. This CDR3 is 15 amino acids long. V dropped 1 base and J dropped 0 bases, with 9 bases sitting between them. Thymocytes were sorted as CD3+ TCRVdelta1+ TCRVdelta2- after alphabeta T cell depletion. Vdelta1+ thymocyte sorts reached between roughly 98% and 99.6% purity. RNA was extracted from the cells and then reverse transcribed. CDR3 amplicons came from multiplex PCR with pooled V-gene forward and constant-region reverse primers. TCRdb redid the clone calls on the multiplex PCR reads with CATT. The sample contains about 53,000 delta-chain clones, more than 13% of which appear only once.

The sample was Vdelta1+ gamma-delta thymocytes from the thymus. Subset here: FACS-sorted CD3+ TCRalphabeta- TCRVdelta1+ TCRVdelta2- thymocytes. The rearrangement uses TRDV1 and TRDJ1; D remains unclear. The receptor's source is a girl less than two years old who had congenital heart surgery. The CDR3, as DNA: TGTGCTCTTGGGGAACCTCCTCGATACACCGATAAACTCATCTTT. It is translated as CALGEPPRYTDKLIF.